This record covers a single TCR beta chain. No cognate antigen has been identified for it. No base-level quality is on record; no much larger clone is a single base apart. The CDR3 sequence holds 11 residues, the cysteine and phenylalanine included. The kept DNA is CDR3 alone, 33 bases in frame from the first base. V ends up 5 bases short and J 8 bases short, with an unmatched junction base count of 5. CDR1 and CDR2 were assigned from the germline V gene (reference sequence) as DFQATT and SNEGSKA. This sample stems from a study of OX40 agonist ivuxolimab in advanced cancers. Notes on the research overall: Ivuxolimab was an agonistic, fully human IgG2 monoclonal antibody directed against OX40 (CD134), a costimulatory receptor. Intravenous ivuxolimab was administered to patients every 2 weeks at six dose levels: 0.01, 0.1, 0.3, 1.5, 3 and 10 mg/kg. Of the 50 to 55 patients in dose escalation, some 20 had hepatocellular carcinoma, some 15 had melanoma, 9 had renal cell carcinoma and 9 had head and neck cancer. In the dose-escalation cohort, around 80% of patients were male, and the mean age was 60 years with a range of about 20 to 79. Patients were allowed to have had prior anti-PD-1, anti-PD-L1 or anti-CTLA-4 therapy, and more than 35% of the dose-escalation patients had been treated with checkpoint inhibitors. Partial responses occurred in three dose-escalation patients: two with cutaneous melanoma and one with hepatocellular carcinoma. Peripheral TCRbeta sequencing was intended to test whether TCR sequence diversity was altered and clonal T-cell expansion was caused by ivuxolimab. The paper reports the monotherapy dose-escalation portion (N ≈ 50 patients) of the phase I ivuxolimab trial. Broader findings and caveats from the paper: At doses of 0.1 to 3.0 mg/kg, clonal expansion of both CD4+ and CD8+ blood T cells was observed from baseline to week 6. Partial responders in the 0.1-3.0 mg/kg groups had among the lowest normalized peripheral clonal expansion, especially among CD8+ T cells. The antigen specificity of the peripheral T cells that underwent clonal expansion was not determined. After ivuxolimab, expanded clones were on average more numerous among CD8+ T cells than among CD4+ T cells. Low levels of normalized T-cell clonal expansion were also seen in some nonresponding patients.

For sequencing of the TCRbeta CDR3 region, genomic DNA was extracted from the sorted cells. TCRbeta CDR3 regions were sequenced using the immunoSEQ Assay. TCRdb took this table from immuneACCESS and kept in-frame rearrangements with V and J called. Such tables lack part of the clones; where checked against another copy, unresolved V genes explain under half of the gap, and the rest is unexplained. The sample records fewer than 70,000 clones, about 85% of which are singletons. The top ten constitute 3.9% of the sample. Patients with a history of autoimmune disease or receiving systemic immunosuppression were excluded from the trial. Peripheral blood for TCR sequencing was collected from all dose cohorts at baseline, on cycle 4 day 1, and on cycle 7 day 1. The samples were taken from a phase I, first-in-human, multicenter, open-label dose-escalation trial of ivuxolimab. Adults with locally advanced or metastatic melanoma, renal cell carcinoma, hepatocellular carcinoma or head and neck squamous cell carcinoma were enrolled in the trial. Before TCR sequencing, CD4+ T cells and CD8+ T cells from peripheral blood were sorted into separate populations.

The TCR comes from an adult with an advanced solid tumor such as melanoma, head and neck, liver or kidney cancer. The sample consisted of CD4+ or CD8+ T cells sorted from blood, taken in a trial of the OX40 agonist ivuxolimab. Rearrangement joined TRBV20-1 to TRBJ1-2; 7 junctional bases match TRBD1. CDR3 loop: CSAWGQLGYTF. The base sequence is TGCAGTGCTTGGGGACAGCTAGGCTACACCTTC.